This T cell receptor (beta chain) was found in a study of beta chain features in type 1 diabetes. Points from the study as a whole: Sequencing the cDNA could make cells with high TCR expression show up more than they should. Moderately but significantly shorter TCRB CDR3s were found in Type 1 diabetes patients in all four CD4+ subsets.

As for this clone: Its antigen is undetermined.

Trimming took 5 bases from V and 6 from J, leaving 10 bases between them. The germline V gene encodes CDR1 GTSNPN and CDR2 SVGIG (reference sequence). The CDR3 extends over 11 amino acids. Since all of the isolated RNA was reverse transcribed, expressed TCRB transcripts were what got sequenced. This table comes from immunoSEQ multiplex PCR, and its TCRdb copy is limited to in-frame clones, with some not included. The repertoire holds around 280,000 clones, approximately 15% seen once, with less than 0.02% in the top ten. The purity of all sorted populations exceeded 95%. Sample: naive CD4+ T cells from blood. This TCR came from a man aged 18 to 29 with type 1 diabetes. The chain uses TRBV30 and TRBJ1-2, with D hard to call. CDR3: CAWGRRDGYTF. In DNA form, the CDR3 reads TGTGCCTGGGGCAGGCGGGATGGCTACACCTTC.